This passage covers 17 T cell receptor beta chains from one sample sequenced in a study of vaccination effects on CD4 cells after COVID-19. Within the ViraFEST assay, antigen-specific CD4+ T cells underwent expansion with viral peptide pools prior to sequencing. Cultured cells yielded isolated CD4+ T cells after around 9 days. Nucleocapsid antibodies were negative in the vaccine recipients, who had never had SARS-CoV-2 infection. These receptors have no identified antigens. The table came from immunoSEQ multiplex PCR; TCRdb's copy has only in-frame clones and leaves some out. Among about 73,000 clones listed, around 78% were seen once. The source was CD4+ T cells from PBMCs cultured with SARS-CoV-2 spike peptides, collected before COVID-19 vaccination. These TCRs come from a human donor who received a COVID-19 vaccine.

In nucleotides, the CDR3 is TGTGCCAGCTCACCGGGGGCAGGGATAAATTCACCCCTCCACTTT. Translating gives CASSPGAGINSPLHF. The chain combines TRBV18 with TRBJ1-6; D may be TRBD1 (6 bases). CDR1 and CDR2 (germline): KGHSH, LQKENI. CDR3 length: 15 amino acids. V lost 3 bases to trimming and J lost 7 bases, with 13 bases between them.

The chain employs TRBV7-2 and TRBJ1-1; D gene ambiguous. Trimming stripped 5 bases from V and 10 bases from J, with 17 bases between. This CDR3 is built from 13 residues. In germline, CDR1 is SGHTA, CDR2 FQGNSA. The CDR3 loop is CASSPDPNYGAFF. For the CDR3, the DNA is TGTGCCAGCAGCCCAGATCCCAATTACGGAGCTTTCTTT.

This CDR3 is CASSHQTYEQYV. The CDR3, as DNA: TGTGCCAGCAGTCATCAAACCTACGAGCAGTACGTC. The chain employs TRBV28 and TRBJ2-7; D remains ambiguous. Per the germline V gene, CDR1 is MDHEN and CDR2 is SYDVKM. Trimming took off 5 bases at V and 2 bases at J, with 7 bases between the two ends. This CDR3 spans 12 amino acids.

This clone was seen only a few times. This chain joins TRBV5-1 and TRBJ1-5; D is uncertain. The V gene lost 0 bases and the J gene lost 1 base, with 2 bases spanning the gap. The CDR3 has 13 residues. Germline CDR1 reads SGHRS; CDR2 reads YFSETQ. The CDR3 is CASSLDSNQPQHF. The CDR3 region has the DNA TGCGCCAGCAGCTTGGACAGCAATCAGCCCCAGCATTTT.

This chain links TRBV7-2 with TRBJ2-5, with TRBD2 matching over 7 bases. The CDR3 loop spans 13 amino acids. Trimming took 3 bases from V and 3 from J; bases not matched to a gene: 1. CDR1 and CDR2 from the germline V gene are SGHTA and FQGNSA. The CDR3 DNA follows: TGTGCCAGCAGCTTTGCGGGAGAAGAGACCCAGTACTTC. It specifies CASSFAGEETQYF. Together with reference TRBV7-2 and TRBJ2-5, the CDR3 gives the full variable domain: GAGVSQSPSNKVTEKGKDVELRCDPISGHTALYWYRQSLGQGLEFLIYFQGNSAPDKSGLPSDRFSAERTGGSVSTLTIQRTQQEDSAVYLCASSFAGEETQYFGPGTRLLVL.

The chain is built from TRBV24-1 and TRBJ2-5; no clear D. The germline gives CDR1 KGHDR, CDR2 SFDVKD. Trimming took off 11 bases at V and 7 bases at J, with 16 bases between the two ends. This CDR3 contains 12 residues. For the CDR3, the DNA is TGTGCCAGCGTCGAGGCGCCCGGGACCCAGTACTTC. This encodes CASVEAPGTQYF.

The chain has TRBV25-1 and TRBJ2-5; D possibly corresponds to TRBD2 (7 bases). With 3 bases removed from V and 4 bases from J, the gap between germline ends came to 12 bases. The CDR3 extends over 14 amino acids. Germline CDR1 reads MGHDK; CDR2 reads SYGVNS. CDR3 nucleotide sequence: TGTGCCAGCAGTGATAGGGGGGGAATAGAGACCCAGTACTTC. It specifies CASSDRGGIETQYF.

The chain has TRBV2 and TRBJ2-1; TRBD2 agrees at 7 bases. The V segment lost 7 bases and the J segment 4 bases; nucleotides outside the gene matches: 7. Germline CDR1 SNHLY, CDR2 FYNNEI. The CDR3 loop spans 14 amino acids. The CDR3: CASKEGRVYNEQFF. CDR3 in DNA: TGTGCCAGCAAAGAGGGGAGGGTTTACAATGAGCAGTTCTTC. Filled out from reference TRBV2 and TRBJ2-1, the complete variable domain reads EPEVTQTPSHQVTQMGQEVILRCVPISNHLYFYWYRQILGQKVEFLVSFYNNEISEKSEIFDDQFSVERPDGSNFTLKIRSTKLEDSAMYFCASKEGRVYNEQFFGPGTRLTVL.

This chain connects TRBV9 to TRBJ2-1; tentatively, D is TRBD1 or TRBD2 (6 bases each). Trimming removed 4 bases from V and 3 bases from J, with 20 bases in between. CDR1 and CDR2 (germline): SGDLS, YYNGEE. The CDR3 is 17 residues long. The CDR3 DNA sequence: TGTGCCAGCAGCACCTCCGGAGGGGGGTTGTACTACAATGAGCAGTTCTTC. This translates into CASSTSGGGLYYNEQFF.

This chain links TRBV6-6 with TRBJ2-6; D not certain. Germline CDR1 reads MNHNY; CDR2 reads SVGAGI (reference sequence). CDR3 length: 13 amino acids. Trimming removed 7 bases at V and 4 bases at J, with 8 bases between. The CDR3 sequence: CASTIAGANVLTF. Written as DNA, the CDR3 is TGTGCCAGCACCATAGCCGGGGCCAACGTCCTGACTTTC.

The J gene is TRBJ1-2, the V gene TRBV9; unclear D gene. CDR3 length: 13 residues. The V gene lost 3 bases and the J gene lost 3 bases, with 9 bases spanning the gap. Per germline, CDR1 SGDLS and CDR2 YYNGEE. For the CDR3, the DNA is TGTGCCAGCAGCGACAGCCACTACTATGGCTACACCTTC. Amino acid sequence: CASSDSHYYGYTF.

The genes are TRBV3-1 (or the pseudogene TRBV3-2) and TRBJ2-1; 8 bases line up with TRBD2. Germline V gene lookup returns CDR1 LGHDT and CDR2 YNNKEL (reference sequence). The CDR3 is 15 residues long. V shed 6 bases, J shed 9 bases, and the junction held 13 bases outside the gene matches. The CDR3, as DNA: TGTGCCAGCAGTAAAGCGGGGGCCCTGGGCGGTGAGCAGTTCTTC. Translating gives CASSKAGALGGEQFF.

The chain couples TRBV7-2 to TRBJ2-5; D might be TRBD1 or TRBD2, each matching 6 bases. The V gene's germline CDR1 is SGHTA and CDR2 FQGNSA. The CDR3 runs 16 residues. The V end lost 5 bases, the J end lost 4 bases, and 20 bases lay between the germline ends. The CDR3 region is CASSPNLGGRGETQYF. The CDR3 coding sequence is TGTGCCAGCAGCCCCAACCTCGGGGGCCGAGGAGAGACCCAGTACTTC.

The chain links TRBV27 to TRBJ2-4, with 11 bases matching TRBD1. There are 15 residues in the CDR3. V was clipped by 4 bases and J by 6 bases; unmatched bases: 5. The germline gives CDR1 MNHEY, CDR2 SMNVEV (reference sequence). The CDR3 here is CASSSAGTGGNIQYF. The CDR3 DNA follows: TGTGCCAGCAGTTCCGCCGGGACAGGGGGAAACATTCAGTACTTC.

The CDR3 loop reads CASSQDGRSQSPLHF. CDR3 DNA sequence: TGCGCCAGCAGCCAAGATGGGCGCTCGCAATCACCCCTCCACTTT. The V call is TRBV4-1, the J call TRBJ1-6; D gene uncertain. Trimming removed 0 bases from V and 10 bases from J, with 13 bases in between. The CDR3 loop spans 15 amino acids. CDR1 is MGHRA and CDR2 is YSYEKL in the germline V gene.

V and J are TRBV14 and TRBJ1-2; D is unresolved. The CDR3 covers 12 residues. The germline gives CDR1 SGHDN, CDR2 FVKESK. V dropped 1 base and J dropped 8 bases, with 8 bases sitting between them. The CDR3 sequence is CASSQGRAGYTF. The CDR3 coding sequence is TGTGCCAGCAGCCAAGGGAGGGCCGGCTACACCTTC.

About this clone: The sample contains more than one DNA sequence encoding this CDR3. The chain joins TRBV29-1 to TRBJ2-3; D remains unclear. Germline V lookup: CDR1 SQVTM, CDR2 ANQGSEA. V lost 2 bases, J lost 4 bases, and 7 bases lay in between. The CDR3 is 12 residues long. CDR3 residues: CSVESGADTQYF. CDR3 bases: TGCAGCGTTGAATCTGGCGCAGATACGCAGTATTTT.